This TCR beta chain was obtained from a study of blood T cell repertoires in COVID-19. Study at large: The origin of the acute and convalescent COVID-19 samples was the United States, Italy and Spain. Sources were T cells, B-cell-depleted T cells, or PBMCs; the material itself was cDNA or gDNA.

Seattle's cohort entered during active infection and was followed longitudinally. Original methodology: Reference gene primers were amplified, and this amplification served to estimate nucleated cell counts. TCRdb's copy holds only in-frame clones and misses some; the assay was immunoSEQ multiplex PCR. V and J calls and clone size follow that table, whereas D and trimming were derived from the DNA. The sample consists of roughly 480,000 clones, roughly 87% of them appearing once. The germline gives CDR1 MNHNY, CDR2 SVGAGI (reference sequence). This CDR3 is built from 14 residues. V shed 2 bases, J shed 6 bases, and the junction held 5 bases outside the gene matches.

The chain employs TRBV6-6 and TRBJ2-7; 9 nucleotides match TRBD1. The sequencing sample was made of peripheral blood. The source of this sequence is a man between 18 and 29 years old with COVID-19, enrolled during active disease. As DNA, the CDR3 is TGTGCCAGCAGTTACCGACCGGGACAGGGCGAGCAGTACTTC. This translates into CASSYRPGQGEQYF.